Each of the 2 T cell receptor beta chains below was sequenced from the same sample in a study of T and B cells in COVID-19 patients. TRB was amplified from about 250-500 ng of blood genomic DNA. BIOMED2 TRB-A/B primer pools were used in multiplex TRB PCR. TCRdb reanalysed the multiplex PCR reads using MiXCR and keeps one entry per CDR3 protein. This table has about 1,000 distinct CDR3 sequences, 21% appearing once. Source material: blood. The receptors stem from a human donor with active COVID-19. The donor label of this sample is uncertain.

To note about this clonotype: The junction departs from germline at one end; a sequencing error may be responsible. This chain uses TRBV19 with TRBJ2-3, with 7 bases matching TRBD1. Germline V lookup: CDR1 LNHDA, CDR2 SQIVND (reference sequence). CDR3 length: 16 residues. In nucleotides, the CDR3 is TGTGACAGTAGTATAGAGGGACAGCTGAGCAAAGATACGCAGTATTTT. Protein sequence: CDSSIEGQLSKDTQYF.

By share, this clonotype ranks as hyperexpanded. CDR3 coding DNA: TGTGCCAGTAGTAGACAGGGCCGCACAGATACGCAGTATTTT. Translating gives CASSRQGRTDTQYF. The genes are TRBV19 and TRBJ2-3, with 7 bases aligning to TRBD1. Germline trimming cut 4 bases from V and 1 base from J; bases unmatched to any gene: 2. The CDR3 contains 14 residues. Germline values: CDR1 LNHDA, CDR2 SQIVND (reference sequence).